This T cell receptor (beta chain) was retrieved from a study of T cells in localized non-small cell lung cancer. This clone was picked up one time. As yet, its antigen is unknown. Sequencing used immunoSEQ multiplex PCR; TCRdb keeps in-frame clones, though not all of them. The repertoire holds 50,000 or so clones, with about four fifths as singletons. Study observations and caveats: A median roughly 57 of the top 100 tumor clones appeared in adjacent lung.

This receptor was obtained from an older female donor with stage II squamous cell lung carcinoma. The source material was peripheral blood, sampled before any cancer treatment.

CDR3: CASSITGSSEQYF. Written as DNA, the CDR3 is TGTGCCAGCAGCATCACAGGGAGCAGCGAGCAGTACTTC. The chain links TRBV2 to TRBJ2-7, with a possible D match to TRBD1 (6 bases). Trimming cost V 6 bases and J 6 bases, with 15 bases left between them. This CDR3 region has 13 residues. Germline V CDR1 and CDR2: SNHLY, FYNNEI.